This T cell receptor (beta chain) comes out of a study of OX40 agonist ivuxolimab in advanced cancers. Study details: Checkpoint inhibitors had been given previously to 40% of patients. Three patients responded partially, comprising one with hepatocellular carcinoma and two with cutaneous melanoma.

Assay: immunoSEQ multiplex PCR; the TCRdb copy retains only in-frame clones and omits some. The data show tens of thousands of clones, roughly 80% seen once. The investigators sampled blood at baseline, at cycle 4 day 1, and at cycle 7 day 1. There are 13 residues in the CDR3. The germline CDR1 and CDR2 sequences are SGHDN and FVKESK. V was clipped by 4 bases and J by 5 bases, with 11 bases between them. The source was CD4+ or CD8+ T cells sorted from blood, collected in a trial of the OX40 agonist ivuxolimab. The clonotype originates from an adult with an advanced solid tumor such as melanoma, head and neck, liver or kidney cancer. The V and J genes are TRBV14 and TRBJ2-5; perhaps D is TRBD1 or TRBD2 (5 bases each). The CDR3 nucleotides are TGTGCCAGCAGCCCCTTGGGGGTGGAGACCCAGTACTTC. Protein sequence: CASSPLGVETQYF.